These T cell receptor beta chains were read from a single sample in a study of T cells after yellow fever vaccination. TCRdb processed the 5' RACE reads anew with MiXCR; each CDR3 protein has one entry. This sample has a few hundred thousand distinct CDR3 sequences; less than 9.5% occur once, and the top ten carry approximately 15%. Sample: PBMCs, taken roughly 45 days after the first yellow fever vaccination. These receptors were obtained from a man younger than 35 who received the YFV17D yellow fever vaccine. The CDR3 runs from the conserved cysteine through the conserved F or W. The D gene is left open where the match is weak. Rows give clone size only sometimes, using once, few, many, or a class for an expanded clone.

J: TRBJ2-7
D: TRBD1
V: TRBV19
size: -
CDR3: CASQAGQGPEEQYF
DNA: TGTGCCAGTCAGGCGGGACAGGGGCCTGAAGAGCAGTACTTC

J: TRBJ2-1
D: -
V: TRBV5-4
size: -
CDR3: CASSLGGRGPVNEQFF
DNA: TGTGCCAGCAGCTTGGGGGGGAGGGGGCCAGTAAATGAGCAGTTCTTC

J: TRBJ2-5
D: -
V: TRBV25-1
size: many
CDR3: CASSDPDETQYF
DNA: TGTGCCAGCAGTGACCCCGATGAGACCCAGTACTTC

J: TRBJ1-4
D: -
V: TRBV12-3/TRBV12-4
size: few
CDR3: CASSFSAGTNEKLFF
DNA: TGTGCCAGCAGTTTTTCGGCAGGAACTAATGAAAAACTGTTTTTT

J: TRBJ2-5
D: TRBD1
V: TRBV20-1
size: -
CDR3: CSARTGGRETQYF
DNA: TGCAGTGCTAGGACAGGGGGCCGAGAGACCCAGTACTTC

J: TRBJ2-3
D: -
V: TRBV10-3
size: -
CDR3: CAISESGGGLTDTQYF
DNA: TGTGCCATCAGTGAGTCGGGCGGGGGCCTCACAGATACGCAGTATTTT

J: TRBJ2-3
D: TRBD1
V: TRBV4-3
size: few
CDR3: CASSHRQGQADTQYF
DNA: TGCGCCAGCAGCCATAGACAGGGGCAGGCAGATACGCAGTATTTT

J: TRBJ2-3
D: -
V: TRBV7-9
size: many
CDR3: CASHRDQYTDTQYF
DNA: TGTGCCAGCCACCGGGACCAATACACAGATACGCAGTATTTT

J: TRBJ1-1
D: -
V: TRBV9
size: -
CDR3: CASSVEAGSRTEAFF
DNA: TGTGCCAGCAGCGTAGAGGCAGGCTCCCGCACTGAAGCTTTCTTT

J: TRBJ1-5
D: -
V: TRBV19
size: -
CDR3: CASSLSESSNQPQHF
DNA: TGTGCCAGTAGTCTCAGCGAAAGTAGCAATCAGCCCCAGCATTTT

J: TRBJ2-1
D: TRBD1
V: TRBV3-1
size: once
CDR3: CASSSAGTGGHGEQFF
DNA: TGTGCCAGCAGCTCCGCCGGGACAGGGGGTCACGGTGAGCAGTTCTTC

J: TRBJ1-1
D: -
V: TRBV5-1
size: many
CDR3: CASSSEVIMNTEAFF
DNA: TGCGCCAGCAGCTCGGAGGTGATCATGAACACTGAAGCTTTCTTT

J: TRBJ2-5
D: TRBD2
V: TRBV11-2
size: few
CDR3: CASSLDGLAGADLEETQYF
DNA: TGTGCCAGCAGCTTAGACGGACTAGCGGGGGCCGACCTAGAAGAGACCCAGTACTTC

J: TRBJ1-2
D: -
V: TRBV9
size: -
CDR3: CASSPTTGGVSYGYTF
DNA: TGTGCCAGCAGCCCGACCACTGGAGGGGTGAGCTATGGCTACACCTTC

J: TRBJ1-3
D: -
V: TRBV20-1
size: few
CDR3: CSARSPSGNTIYF
DNA: TGCAGTGCCCGCAGCCCCTCTGGAAACACCATATATTTT

J: TRBJ1-1
D: -
V: TRBV6-5
size: -
CDR3: CASSYFGGQGNTEAFF
DNA: TGTGCCAGCAGTTACTTCGGTGGGCAGGGGAACACTGAAGCTTTCTTT

J: TRBJ2-7
D: -
V: TRBV30
size: -
CDR3: CAWSGMPHEQYF
DNA: TGTGCCTGGAGTGGTATGCCCCACGAGCAGTACTTC

J: TRBJ2-1
D: -
V: TRBV29-1
size: -
CDR3: CSVEGGPGGFF
DNA: TGCAGCGTTGAAGGGGGGCCGGGGGGGTTCTTC

J: TRBJ2-3
D: TRBD2
V: TRBV12-3/TRBV12-4
size: few
CDR3: CASSLPSGTNTDTQYF
DNA: TGTGCCAGCAGCCTCCCCTCCGGGACTAACACAGATACGCAGTATTTT

J: TRBJ1-1
D: -
V: TRBV20-1
size: -
CDR3: CSAPQSNQLTEAFF
DNA: TGCAGTGCTCCTCAGAGCAATCAGCTAACTGAAGCTTTCTTT

J: TRBJ1-4
D: -
V: TRBV5-1
size: few
CDR3: CASRGTTNEKLFF
DNA: TGCGCCAGCCGAGGGACAACTAATGAAAAACTGTTTTTT

J: TRBJ2-7
D: -
V: TRBV7-2
size: -
CDR3: CASSTYPLADPSYEQYF
DNA: TGTGCCAGCAGCACCTACCCTCTGGCGGACCCCTCCTACGAGCAGTACTTC

J: TRBJ2-2
D: -
V: TRBV7-2
size: few
CDR3: CASSRSRDTGELFF
DNA: TGTGCCAGCAGCCGGAGCAGGGACACCGGGGAGCTGTTTTTT

J: TRBJ2-3
D: TRBD1
V: TRBV7-2
size: -
CDR3: CASSLRGQSTDTQYF
DNA: TGTGCCAGCAGCTTACGGGGACAGTCCACAGATACGCAGTATTTT

J: TRBJ2-1
D: TRBD2
V: TRBV12-3/TRBV12-4
size: -
CDR3: CASSLRETDEQFF
DNA: TGTGCCAGCAGTTTGCGGGAGACGGATGAGCAGTTCTTC

J: TRBJ1-2
D: -
V: TRBV27
size: -
CDR3: CASSSAGSYGYTF
DNA: TGTGCCAGCAGTTCGGCGGGGTCCTATGGCTACACCTTC

J: TRBJ2-5
D: -
V: TRBV5-6
size: many
CDR3: CASSLTEETQYF
DNA: TGTGCCAGCAGCCTGACAGAAGAGACCCAGTACTTC

J: TRBJ2-7
D: -
V: TRBV5-6
size: few
CDR3: CASSLVPGAAGEQYF
DNA: TGTGCCAGCAGCTTGGTGCCGGGGGCAGCGGGGGAGCAGTACTTC

J: TRBJ1-2
D: -
V: TRBV6-5
size: many
CDR3: CASRLITAVYGYTF
DNA: TGTGCCAGCCGCCTCATTACAGCAGTCTATGGCTACACCTTC

J: TRBJ1-1
D: TRBD1
V: TRBV5-6
size: -
CDR3: CASSLGDRNTEAFF
DNA: TGTGCCAGCAGCTTGGGGGACAGGAACACTGAAGCTTTCTTT

J: TRBJ1-6
D: -
V: TRBV10-3
size: -
CDR3: CAISGTVDSPLHF
DNA: TGTGCCATCTCCGGGACGGTCGATTCACCCCTCCACTTT

J: TRBJ2-1
D: -
V: TRBV5-4
size: few
CDR3: CASSLDMGSYNEQFF
DNA: TGTGCCAGCAGCTTAGACATGGGCTCCTACAATGAGCAGTTCTTC

J: TRBJ1-1
D: -
V: TRBV3-1
size: few
CDR3: CASSQTQETGAFF
DNA: TGTGCCAGCAGCCAAACCCAGGAGACTGGAGCTTTCTTT

J: TRBJ1-1
D: -
V: TRBV7-2
size: few
CDR3: CASSLVVRGTLNTEAFF
DNA: TGTGCCAGCAGCTTAGTTGTTCGGGGCACCCTGAACACTGAAGCTTTCTTT

J: TRBJ1-2
D: -
V: TRBV6-2/TRBV6-3
size: many
CDR3: CASSRLGYGYTF
DNA: TGTGCCAGCTCCCGCCTAGGCTATGGCTACACCTTC

J: TRBJ1-5
D: -
V: TRBV6-6
size: few
CDR3: CASTKPGVQPQHF
DNA: TGTGCCAGCACCAAACCGGGGGTCCAGCCCCAGCATTTT

J: TRBJ2-4
D: -
V: TRBV5-6
size: few
CDR3: CASSFRGVGYIQYF
DNA: TGTGCCAGCAGCTTCCGCGGGGTCGGGTACATTCAGTACTTC

J: TRBJ1-1
D: -
V: TRBV25-1
size: few
CDR3: CASTPSGGDGTEAFF
DNA: TGTGCCAGCACCCCCTCAGGAGGAGATGGGACTGAAGCTTTCTTT

J: TRBJ2-3
D: TRBD1
V: TRBV12-3/TRBV12-4
size: few
CDR3: CASSLVGQATDTQYF
DNA: TGTGCCAGCAGTTTAGTAGGACAGGCCACAGATACGCAGTATTTT

J: TRBJ1-5
D: -
V: TRBV7-9
size: few
CDR3: CASSPEGRGSNQPQHF
DNA: TGTGCCAGCAGCCCTGAGGGCAGGGGAAGCAATCAGCCCCAGCATTTT

J: TRBJ1-2
D: -
V: TRBV3-1
size: -
CDR3: CASSLSWGESGYTF
DNA: TGTGCCAGCAGCCTTTCCTGGGGGGAAAGTGGCTACACCTTC